The rows below give T cell receptor beta chains drawn from one sample of a study of beta chain features in type 1 diabetes. This table comes from immunoSEQ multiplex PCR, and its TCRdb copy is limited to in-frame clones, with some not included. The sample consists of 200,000 to 250,000 clones, about 10% of them appearing once. Sample: naive CD4+ T cells from blood. Source of these receptors: a woman aged 18-29 years in good health. Each CDR3 is given with its conserved first and last residue. A D gene is named only where the DNA matches it firmly. A clone size is listed for some rows: how often the clone was seen (once, few, many), or a class if it is expanded.

>NA|NA|TRBV19|TRBJ2-5
CASSIDRRRETQYF
TGTGCCAGTAGTATAGACCGCCGTCGGGAGACCCAGTACTTC
>few|NA|TRBV13|TRBJ1-1
CASSFARVSEAFF
TGTGCCAGCAGCTTTGCCAGGGTCTCTGAAGCTTTCTTT
>few|NA|TRBV6-5|TRBJ2-5
CASSYSGRMGEETQYF
TGTGCCAGCAGTTACTCCGGGAGAATGGGTGAAGAGACCCAGTACTTC
>NA|TRBD1|TRBV7-6|TRBJ2-1
CASSLTGEQFF
TGTGCCAGCAGCTTGACAGGGGAGCAGTTCTTC
>NA|NA|TRBV6-4|TRBJ2-3
CASSDEGIGDTQYF
TGTGCCAGCAGTGATGAGGGCATCGGGGATACGCAGTATTTT
>few|NA|TRBV5-8|TRBJ1-6
CASSVRGAYNSPLHF
TGTGCCAGCTCTGTCAGGGGAGCCTATAATTCACCCCTCCACTTT
>NA|TRBD1|TRBV2|TRBJ1-2
CASSPPGDSHGYTF
TGTGCCAGCTCGCCACCCGGGGACAGCCATGGCTACACCTTC
>NA|NA|TRBV5-1|TRBJ1-1
CASSGQMGRQNTEAFF
TGCGCCAGCAGCGGACAAATGGGCAGGCAGAACACTGAAGCTTTCTTT
>once|NA|TRBV27|TRBJ2-3
CASPFPDTQYF
TGTGCCAGCCCTTTCCCAGATACGCAGTATTTT
>few|TRBD1|TRBV6-6|TRBJ1-1
CASSPRQGGDTEAFF
TGTGCCAGCAGCCCCCGACAGGGTGGGGACACTGAAGCTTTCTTT
>NA|TRBD2|TRBV11-2|TRBJ2-7
CASSLVVFMASGGHEQYF
TGTGCCAGCAGCTTAGTTGTTTTTATGGCTAGCGGGGGTCACGAGCAGTACTTC
>NA|TRBD1|TRBV25-1|TRBJ1-1
CASSAWTGANTEAFF
TGTGCCAGCAGTGCCTGGACAGGGGCGAACACTGAAGCTTTCTTT
>NA|NA|TRBV19|TRBJ1-1
CASTLGQNTEAFF
TGTGCCAGTACTCTTGGGCAGAACACTGAAGCTTTCTTT
>NA|NA|TRBV15|TRBJ1-5
CATSREGGEGYSNQPQHF
TGTGCCACCAGCAGAGAAGGCGGGGAGGGGTATAGCAATCAGCCCCAGCATTTT
>few|NA|TRBV19|TRBJ2-7
CASSTGVSYEQYF
TGTGCCAGTTCAACAGGAGTGTCCTACGAGCAGTACTTC
>few|NA|TRBV6-1|TRBJ2-5
CASSESQGPYETQYF
TGTGCCAGCAGTGAAAGCCAGGGTCCCTATGAGACCCAGTACTTC
>few|TRBD1|TRBV6-6|TRBJ1-1
CASSSGGTEAFF
TGTGCCAGCAGCTCAGGGGGCACTGAAGCTTTCTTT
>NA|TRBD2|TRBV4-1|TRBJ2-1
CASRVAGTSGSFALYNEQFF
TGCGCCAGCCGAGTAGCTGGGACTAGCGGGTCCTTTGCCCTCTACAATGAGCAGTTCTTC
>few|NA|TRBV19|TRBJ2-1
CASSMRLNNEQFF
TGTGCCAGTAGTATGCGACTTAACAATGAGCAGTTCTTC
>NA|NA|TRBV11-2|TRBJ2-5
CASSPRTRQETQYF
TGTGCCAGCAGCCCTCGGACAAGACAAGAGACCCAGTACTTC
>few|TRBD1|TRBV2|TRBJ1-5
CASRRDRGNQPQHF
TGTGCCAGCAGACGGGACAGGGGTAACCAGCCCCAGCATTTT
>NA|NA|TRBV11-2|TRBJ2-1
CASSLSWEASYNEQFF
TGTGCCAGCAGCTTAAGTTGGGAGGCCTCCTACAATGAGCAGTTCTTC
>NA|NA|TRBV2|TRBJ2-1
CASIGSHAGQFF
TGTGCCAGCATAGGCAGCCATGCGGGGCAGTTCTTC
>NA|NA|TRBV15|TRBJ2-5
CATSSLGQGKETQYF
TGTGCCACCAGCAGCCTAGGGCAGGGTAAAGAGACCCAGTACTTC
>few|NA|TRBV19|TRBJ1-1
CASSFNSQNTEAFF
TGTGCCAGTAGTTTTAACAGCCAGAACACTGAAGCTTTCTTT
>many|NA|TRBV29-1|TRBJ2-7
CSVETSSYEQYF
TGCAGCGTTGAGACTAGTTCTTACGAGCAGTACTTC
>few|NA|TRBV19|TRBJ1-6
CASSYAGAPLHF
TGTGCCAGTAGTTATGCGGGGGCACCCCTCCACTTT
>NA|TRBD2|TRBV27|TRBJ2-7
CASSGRSYEQYF
TGTGCCAGTAGCGGGCGTTCCTACGAGCAGTACTTC
>few|NA|TRBV5-1|TRBJ1-5
CASSLEAGGNQPQHF
TGCGCCAGCAGCTTGGAGGCGGGGGGCAATCAGCCCCAGCATTTT
>NA|TRBD1|TRBV19|TRBJ2-1
CASSIASQGYEQFF
TGTGCCAGTAGTATAGCCTCACAGGGGTATGAGCAGTTCTTC
>few|NA|TRBV9|TRBJ2-3
CASSVRSGSTDTQYF
TGTGCCAGCAGCGTAAGGAGCGGCTCCACAGATACGCAGTATTTT
>NA|TRBD1|TRBV7-8|TRBJ1-1
CASSSRDRNTEAFF
TGTGCCAGCAGCAGTCGGGACAGGAACACTGAAGCTTTCTTT
>many|NA|TRBV7-2|TRBJ2-1
CASTRGGRNEQFF
TGTGCCAGCACAAGGGGGGGACGCAATGAGCAGTTCTTC
>few|NA|TRBV5-1|TRBJ2-6
CASSLDGTGANVLTF
TGCGCCAGCAGCTTGGACGGGACTGGGGCCAACGTCCTGACTTTC
>few|NA|TRBV29-1|TRBJ1-2
CSVDQGNYGYTF
TGCAGCGTTGACCAGGGAAACTATGGCTACACCTTC
>NA|TRBD1|TRBV11-2|TRBJ1-2
CASSHPFDRAGNYGYTF
TGTGCCAGCAGCCACCCGTTCGACAGGGCAGGAAACTATGGCTACACCTTC
>once|TRBD1|TRBV7-6|TRBJ2-5
CASSLGQGRTVGETQYF
TGTGCCAGCAGCTTAGGACAGGGGCGGACTGTAGGAGAGACCCAGTACTTC
>few|NA|TRBV30|TRBJ1-2
CAWSVTGNYGYTF
TGTGCCTGGAGTGTAACCGGGAACTATGGCTACACCTTC
>few|TRBD1|TRBV2|TRBJ2-2
CASRVDRATGELFF
TGTGCCAGCAGAGTTGACAGGGCCACCGGGGAGCTGTTTTTT
>few|TRBD2|TRBV19|TRBJ2-1
CASNNLAGAFNEQFF
TGTGCCAGTAACAACCTAGCGGGGGCCTTTAATGAGCAGTTCTTC
>few|NA|TRBV5-1|TRBJ2-2
CASRPQTSNTGELFF
TGCGCCAGCAGACCGCAGACAAGCAACACCGGGGAGCTGTTTTTT
>few|NA|TRBV9|TRBJ2-2
CASSVQANTGELFF
TGTGCCAGCAGCGTCCAGGCGAACACCGGGGAGCTGTTTTTT
>few|TRBD2|TRBV29-1|TRBJ2-1
CSAGGALASGTSYNEQFF
TGCAGTGCTGGGGGGGCTTTGGCTAGCGGGACCTCCTACAATGAGCAGTTCTTC
>NA|NA|TRBV4-1|TRBJ1-1
CASSPQGRGTEAFF
TGCGCCAGCAGCCCGCAGGGCCGTGGGACTGAAGCTTTCTTT
>NA|NA|TRBV30|TRBJ2-7
CAWSVRGHLSYEQYF
TGTGCCTGGAGTGTACGGGGACACCTCTCCTACGAGCAGTACTTC